This T cell receptor (beta chain) is drawn from a study of neoadjuvant nivolumab and ipilimumab in lung cancer. Broader study findings: Only a small number of samples underwent TCR sequencing. Pretherapy blood TCR richness correlated positively with resected tumor richness.

Only in-frame clones appear in the TCRdb table, and some are missing; sequencing was by immunoSEQ multiplex PCR. The sample lists about 1,800 clones, about 85% occurring once. CDR1 is SGHRS, CDR2 YFSETQ, per germline. Trimming left V 4 bases short and J 2 bases short, with 12 bases between. The CDR3 consists of 14 residues. This clone was seen just once. Its antigen is unidentified. The clonotype was recovered from an adult with non-small cell lung cancer. The material was adjacent normal lung tissue, obtained after neoadjuvant nivolumab, alone or with ipilimumab, at or shortly before surgery. V and J are TRBV5-1 and TRBJ1-2; D not resolved. The CDR3 spells CASSLGRMNYGYTF. DNA for the CDR3: TGCGCCAGCAGCCTAGGACGGATGAACTATGGCTACACCTTC.